This T cell receptor beta chain was profiled in a study of shared clonotypes between healthy human individuals. Assay used: immunoSEQ multiplex PCR; TCRdb lists only in-frame clones, some missing. The table lists a few million clones, about 94% of them singletons. Only one count was recorded for this clone. Its specificity is not known. All donors were Caucasian adults living in Nashville, Tennessee. Whole-study results and caveats: Memory subsets had estimated richness that was generally smaller than that of naive subsets. Depth of sequencing was expected to influence donor clonotype sharing.

The sequence was collected from a man between 18 and 35 years old in good health. The material sequenced was naive CD4+ T cells sorted from blood. Subset: CD45RA+ positively selected.

CDR3 residues: CSVDLTSGGTDTQYF. As DNA, the CDR3 is TGCAGCGTTGATCTCACAAGCGGGGGCACAGATACGCAGTATTTT. V is TRBV29-1 and J is TRBJ2-3; TRBD2 aligns across 7 bases. The germline CDR1 and CDR2 sequences are SQVTM and ANQGSEA. The CDR3 spans 15 residues. V lost 3 bases and J lost 1; bases outside the gene matches: 7.